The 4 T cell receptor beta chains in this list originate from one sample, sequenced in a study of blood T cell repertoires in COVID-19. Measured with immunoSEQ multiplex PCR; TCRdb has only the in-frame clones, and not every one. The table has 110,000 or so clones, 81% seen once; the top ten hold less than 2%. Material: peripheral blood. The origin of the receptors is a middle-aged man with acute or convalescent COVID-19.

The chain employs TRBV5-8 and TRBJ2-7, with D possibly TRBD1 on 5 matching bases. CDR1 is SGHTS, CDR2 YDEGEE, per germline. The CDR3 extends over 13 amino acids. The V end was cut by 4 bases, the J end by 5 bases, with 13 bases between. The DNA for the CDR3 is TGTGCCAGCAGCCCTCCCCCCAGGGACGAGCAGTACTTC. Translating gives CASSPPPRDEQYF.

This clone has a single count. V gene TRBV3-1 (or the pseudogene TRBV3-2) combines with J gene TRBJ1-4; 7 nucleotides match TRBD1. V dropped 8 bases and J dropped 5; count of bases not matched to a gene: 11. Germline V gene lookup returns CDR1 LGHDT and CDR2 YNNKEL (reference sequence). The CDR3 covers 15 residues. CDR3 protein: CASAHSGTVNEKLFF. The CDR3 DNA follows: TGTGCCAGCGCCCACTCCGGGACAGTCAATGAAAAACTGTTTTTT.

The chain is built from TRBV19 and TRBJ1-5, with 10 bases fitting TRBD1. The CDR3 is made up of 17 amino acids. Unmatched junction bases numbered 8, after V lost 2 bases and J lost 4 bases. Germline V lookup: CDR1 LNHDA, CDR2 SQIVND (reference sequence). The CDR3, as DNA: TGTGCCAGTAGTATATACCGGACAGGGGGACTTAATCAGCCCCAGCATTTT. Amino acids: CASSIYRTGGLNQPQHF.

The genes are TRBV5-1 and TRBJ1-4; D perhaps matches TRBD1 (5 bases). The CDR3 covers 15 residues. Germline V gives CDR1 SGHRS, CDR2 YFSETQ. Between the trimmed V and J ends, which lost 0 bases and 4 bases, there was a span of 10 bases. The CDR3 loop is CASSLAGGDNEKLFF. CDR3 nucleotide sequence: TGCGCCAGCAGCTTGGCCGGGGGGGATAATGAAAAACTGTTTTTT. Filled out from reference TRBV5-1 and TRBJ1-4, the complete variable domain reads KAGVTQTPRYLIKTRGQQVTLSCSPISGHRSVSWYQQTPGQGLQFLFEYFSETQRNKGNFPGRFSGRQFSNSRSEMNVSTLELGDSALYLCASSLAGGDNEKLFFGSGTQLSVL.